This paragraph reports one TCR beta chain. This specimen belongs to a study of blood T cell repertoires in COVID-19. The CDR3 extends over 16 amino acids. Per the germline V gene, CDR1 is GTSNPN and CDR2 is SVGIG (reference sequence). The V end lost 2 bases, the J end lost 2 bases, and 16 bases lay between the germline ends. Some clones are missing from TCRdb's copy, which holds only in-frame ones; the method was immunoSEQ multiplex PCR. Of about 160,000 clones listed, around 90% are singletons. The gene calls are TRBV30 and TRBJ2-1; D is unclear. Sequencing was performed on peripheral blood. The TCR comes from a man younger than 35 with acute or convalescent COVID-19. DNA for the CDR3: TGTGCCTGGAGTACCGCCCCAACCAGGACCTACAATGAGCAGTTCTTC. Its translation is CAWSTAPTRTYNEQFF.